Reported below is one T cell receptor (beta chain). The target of this receptor is not known. Base qualities are missing; no much larger clone stands one base away. The data are from a study of cytomegalovirus exposure and HLA in healthy donors (dated by TCRdb to between 2016 and 2019). About the full investigation: An earlier analysis of 587 of the donors reported 276 Gb of sequence data and some 110 million unique TCR beta sequences obtained from around 180 million T cells. To decide whether each TCR beta V gene segment behaved as functional or pseudogenic, an earlier analysis of 587 of the donors relied on high-throughput TCR beta sequencing. All discovery cohort repertoires had been generated using a single sequencing platform. On average, around 230,000 unique TCR beta nucleotide sequences were sequenced per donor among about 400 genotyped donors of the cohort, with 15% to 20% of those sequences being non-productive. Four or five DR-DQ haplotypes were treated as single units for association and clustering because of strong linkage in the cohort. To study patterns of TCR occurrence, a later analysis re-analyzed previously published TCR beta repertoires from under 750 donors and added high-resolution HLA genotyping. Approximately 330 gigabases of sequencing data and around 80 million unique TCR sequences made up an early release that covered roughly 670 HLA-typed donors. Alongside the repertoire data, information on donor age, sex, ethnicity and CMV serostatus was compiled. Rather than using new phenotypic data, the later analysis identified candidate immune exposures from TCR beta sequences and from how often those sequences occurred across donors. In addition to the first cohort of about 650 subjects, a separate validation cohort of 120 different subjects was used. In a later genetic analysis, genome-wide SNP genotypes for about three fifths of the 666 donors were used, and that subset was treated as a discovery cohort. Both class I and class II loci were covered by HLA typing, at four-digit resolution. Among the approximately 430 genotyped donors, more than 70% belonged to the genetic ancestry cluster associated with self-reported Caucasian donors. The number of donors typed differed by locus, with 629-630 for A, B, C, DRB1 and DQB1, roughly 520 for DQA1, 600 to 610 for DPA1, and some 450 for DPB1. The aim of the study was to test whether cataloging public T cell receptors could identify signatures of past pathogen exposure. To predict cytomegalovirus infection status, the study combined high-throughput TCR immunosequencing, statistical association of individual TCRs with disease status, and machine learning. The study used immunosequencing to profile the T cell repertoires of approximately 640 subjects and linked those repertoires to cytomegalovirus serostatus.

Receptors were amplified or captured by the immunoSEQ multiplex PCR assay. For the multiplex PCR, a mixture combining 60 forward primers for TCR Vbeta segments and 13 reverse primers for TCR Jbeta segments was used. The CDR3 region of rearranged TCR beta genes was amplified from genomic DNA with a multiplex PCR assay. The amplified TCR beta libraries were sequenced on the Illumina HiSeq System as 87-base-pair reads. The original pipeline was this. A later analysis tallied roughly 76 million unique TCR beta chains across the approximately 670 repertoires, and approximately 12 million of those chains were shared by two or more donors. Raw reads were error-corrected and collapsed into unique sequences by a nearest-neighbor algorithm in which closely related sequences were merged to remove PCR and sequencing errors. V, D and J gene segments were assigned by aligning CDR3 sequences to IMGT reference sequences. Each retained sequence needed at least a six-nucleotide match to both a V gene segment and a J gene segment. Rearrangements were called productive when the CDR3 lacked stop codons and stayed in frame with V and J; all others were non-productive. Following IMGT convention, CDR3 was defined as the stretch from the second conserved V-encoded cysteine to the conserved J-encoded phenylalanine. Sequences without an unambiguous match to a single V gene segment were excluded from the earlier analysis of approximately 600 of the donors. An earlier analysis of a few hundred of the donors classified V segments as functional when productive rearrangements were above 56.7% and as segregating when the standard deviation between donors was above 5%. To diagnose cytomegalovirus status from the catalog of TCR beta chain sequences, a statistical classification framework was built. In a later analysis, TCR nucleotide sequences were compared against IMGT/GENE-DB human TR gene sequences so that V and J genes could be assigned. Using the TCRdist pipeline, a later analysis assigned CDR3 sequences along with most-parsimonious VDJ recombination scenarios. In a later analysis, every TCR beta chain was defined by the combination of its CDR3 amino acid sequence and its V-gene family, and reads without a unique V-gene family were dropped. To address suspected cross-contamination and a sequencing artifact, a later analysis removed 550 to 750 highly shared, low-generation-probability nucleotide sequences. A later analysis calculated a clonal expansion index for each public chain from normalized within-repertoire ranks of inferred template counts. A later analysis computed generation probabilities with a VDJ recombination model fitted to out-of-frame rearrangements, and checked the results against IGoR. In a later analysis, hypergeometric tests were used to score TCR-TCR, TCR-HLA and TCR-CMV co-occurrence, with a repertoire-size bias correction applied to TCR pairs. A later analysis estimated false discovery rates by permuting HLA or CMV assignments 20 times. In a later analysis, co-occurring TCRs were grouped with DBSCAN, and TCRdist sequence similarity was added when clustering was performed within HLA-allele-positive subsets. Repertoires with fewer than 30,000 or more than 120,000 public chains were left out of co-occurrence clustering, as were a few repertoires with anomalous nucleotide sharing. TCRdb took over this immuneACCESS table, retaining in-frame rearrangements with V and J assigned. Such tables are incomplete; in checked studies, under half of the missing clones stem from an unresolved V gene, and the remainder is unexplained. The V and J calls and clone size come from that table; D and trimming were worked out from the DNA. This sample comprises roughly 180,000 clones, approximately 80% of them detected only once. In total, the top ten clones hold 1.3% to 1.5% of the sample.

In total, around 600 healthy bone marrow donors made up the cohort. Cohort members were all nominally healthy when sampled, although unrecorded immune exposures were likely present. The donor was CMV seropositive and belonged to the group of about 290 seropositive cohort members. Every donor gave a peripheral blood sample, and the peripheral blood mononuclear cells from that sample were used for TCR beta sequencing. Genomic DNA extraction from the blood cell samples was performed with the Qiagen DNeasy Blood Extraction Kit. Study-wide findings and limitations: This cohort had only TCR beta chains sequenced, and the lack of alpha or paired-chain data limited which features could be detected. A later analysis found that most CMV-associated TCR beta chains appeared HLA-restricted, with HLA associations seemingly driven largely by CMV exposure. A cluster of highly shared sequence variants was judged likely to be a technical artifact of the sequencing pipeline. Specific HLA alleles were associated with around 18,000 TCR beta sequences at a false discovery rate of 0.05 in a later analysis. An association between a missense DCLRE1C variant and V-gene and J-gene trimming of TCR beta chains was found in a later genetic analysis and replicated in an independent cohort. Assigning TCR associations to individual alleles was difficult when HLA alleles, especially DR and DQ, strongly co-occurred. Because some donors lacked HLA typing at each locus, the association tests relied only on the typed subset. The classifier was reported to diagnose cytomegalovirus status with high specificity and sensitivity in both the original cohort and the validation cohort. A later genetic analysis reported fewer N-insertions in productive TCRs among donors in an Asian-associated ancestry cluster than the roughly 620-donor mean. The study gave a list of 150 to 200 TCR beta chains associated with cytomegalovirus. Some 15 rarely observed V segments, including chromosome 9 orphons, were excluded from the earlier analysis of several hundred of the donors because counts were too low. In a later analysis, several top co-occurrence clusters were reported to appear linked to parvovirus B19, influenza, CMV and Epstein-Barr virus. Sequencing depth was assumed to be roughly uniform across donors in the presence/absence analyses, though that assumption may not hold. Immune exposure information for the cohort was limited to CMV serostatus. While some public TCRs were present in many individuals, most TCR sequences turned up only very rarely across donors. It was suggested by the authors that the approach could potentially be generalized to other disease states and immunological phenotypes. An earlier analysis of 587 of the donors showed that most TCR beta V segments appeared in productive rearrangements either about 87% or about 30% of the time, which broadly matched IMGT annotations. A further reported finding was that TCR beta sequences accurately predicted the HLA-A and HLA-B alleles for most subjects in the first cohort. A later analysis found that TCR association rates varied across HLA loci, with DRB1 alleles showing the most associated TCRs and HLA-C alleles the fewest. Correlated functional status among segregating V segments might reflect linkage disequilibrium, but an unknown experimental factor could not be ruled out. A few of the identified cytomegalovirus-associated TCR beta chains were confirmed in vitro to be specific for cytomegalovirus antigens. In a later analysis, HLA-associated TCR beta chains were found to be more clonally expanded and to have lower generation probabilities than equally common non-associated chains.

The TCR originated in a girl aged 5 to 17 in good health and CMV-seropositive. Sequences were obtained from PBMCs.

The CDR3 protein: CATSRGPLREGTDTQYF. The base sequence is TGTGCCACCAGCAGAGGCCCCCTGCGGGAGGGCACAGATACGCAGTATTTT. This chain joins TRBV15 to TRBJ2-3, with 8 bases aligning to TRBD2. Unmatched junction bases come to 7, with V trimmed by 1 base and J by 1 base. Including the terminal cysteine and phenylalanine, the CDR3 comprises 17 residues. The kept DNA is CDR3 alone, 51 bases in frame from the first base. CDR1 and CDR2 are read off the germline V gene (reference sequence) as LNHNV and YYDKDF.